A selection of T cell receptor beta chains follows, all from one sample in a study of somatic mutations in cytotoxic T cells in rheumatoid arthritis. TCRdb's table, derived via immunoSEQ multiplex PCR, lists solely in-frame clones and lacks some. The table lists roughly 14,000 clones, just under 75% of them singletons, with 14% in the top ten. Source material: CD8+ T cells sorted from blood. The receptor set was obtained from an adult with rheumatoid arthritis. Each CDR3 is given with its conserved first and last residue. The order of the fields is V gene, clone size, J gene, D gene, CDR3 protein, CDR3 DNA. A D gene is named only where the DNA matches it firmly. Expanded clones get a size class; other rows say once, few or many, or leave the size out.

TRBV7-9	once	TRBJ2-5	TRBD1	CASSFRTGRFQETQYF	TGTGCCAGCAGCTTCCGGACAGGGCGTTTCCAAGAGACCCAGTACTTC
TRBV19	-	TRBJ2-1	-	CASSSGVINEQFF	TGTGCCAGTAGTTCGGGGGTCATAAATGAGCAGTTCTTC
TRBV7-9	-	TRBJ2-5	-	CASGRQQETQYF	TGTGCCAGCGGACGACAGCAAGAGACCCAGTACTTC
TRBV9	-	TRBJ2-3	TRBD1	CASSGVGTGDFTQYF	TGTGCCAGCAGCGGCGTAGGGACAGGGGACTTTACGCAGTATTTT
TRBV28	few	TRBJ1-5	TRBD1	CASSLQGEVQPQHF	TGTGCCAGCAGCTTACAGGGGGAAGTTCAGCCCCAGCATTTT
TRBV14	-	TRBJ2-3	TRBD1	CASSPWTGVSTDTQYF	TGTGCCAGCAGCCCCTGGACAGGAGTGAGCACAGATACGCAGTATTTT
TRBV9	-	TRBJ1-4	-	CASSVAPGDGADEKLFF	TGTGCCAGCAGCGTAGCCCCGGGGGACGGGGCGGACGAAAAACTGTTTTTT
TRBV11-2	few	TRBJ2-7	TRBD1	CASSSGTGGTYEQYF	TGTGCCAGCAGCTCTGGGACAGGGGGTACCTACGAGCAGTACTTC
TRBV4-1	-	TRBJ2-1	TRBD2	CASSQDAPGLVGNEQFF	TGCGCCAGCAGCCAAGATGCCCCGGGACTAGTAGGGAATGAGCAGTTCTTC
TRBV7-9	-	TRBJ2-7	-	CASSPPRDPGEQYF	TGTGCCAGCAGCCCGCCCAGGGACCCCGGCGAGCAGTACTTC
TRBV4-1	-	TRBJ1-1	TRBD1	CASSQASDRGNTEAFF	TGCGCCAGCAGCCAAGCTTCAGACAGGGGCAACACTGAAGCTTTCTTT
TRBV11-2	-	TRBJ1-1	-	CASSSTGEGLF	TGTGCCAGCAGCTCCACGGGGGAGGGACTCTTT
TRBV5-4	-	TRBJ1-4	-	CASSPQRGEKLFF	TGTGCCAGCAGCCCCCAAAGAGGTGAAAAACTGTTTTTT
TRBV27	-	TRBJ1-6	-	CASSAGLSPLHF	TGTGCCAGCAGTGCGGGTCTTTCACCCCTCCACTTT
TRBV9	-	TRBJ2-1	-	CASSAQSNEQFF	TGTGCCAGCAGCGCACAAAGCAATGAGCAGTTCTTC
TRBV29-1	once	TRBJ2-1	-	CSVVRPLTYNEQFF	TGCAGCGTTGTGCGACCGTTGACCTACAATGAGCAGTTCTTC
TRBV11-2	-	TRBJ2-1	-	CASSLEDGYNEQFF	TGTGCCAGCAGCTTAGAAGACGGATACAATGAGCAGTTCTTC
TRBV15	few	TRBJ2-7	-	CATSFGTSNYEQYF	TGTGCCACCAGCTTCGGGACATCCAACTACGAGCAGTACTTC
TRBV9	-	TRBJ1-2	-	CASSPHRDLAPYGYTF	TGTGCCAGCAGCCCCCATAGAGACTTAGCCCCTTATGGCTACACCTTC
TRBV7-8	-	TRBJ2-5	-	CASSLFAGEMETQYF	TGTGCCAGCAGCCTCTTTGCAGGGGAAATGGAGACCCAGTACTTC
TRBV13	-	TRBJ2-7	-	CASSLGQPSYEQYF	TGTGCCAGCAGCTTAGGACAGCCATCCTACGAGCAGTACTTC
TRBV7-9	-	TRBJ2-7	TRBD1	CASSGQGPGTGPYEQYF	TGTGCCAGCAGCGGCCAAGGACCCGGGACAGGGCCCTACGAGCAGTACTTC
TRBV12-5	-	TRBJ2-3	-	CASSWGTDTQYF	TGTGCTAGTTCGTGGGGCACAGATACGCAGTATTTT
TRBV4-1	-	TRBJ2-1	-	CASSQAGDEQFF	TGCGCCAGCAGCCAGGCAGGGGATGAGCAGTTCTTC
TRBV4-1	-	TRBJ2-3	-	CASSQGVSRDTQYF	TGCGCCAGCAGCCAGGGCGTGTCCCGGGATACGCAGTATTTT
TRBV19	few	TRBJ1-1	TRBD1	CASSPLDRWDTEAFF	TGTGCCAGTAGTCCCTTGGACAGGTGGGACACTGAAGCTTTCTTT
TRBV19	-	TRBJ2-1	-	CASSDMPGDEQFF	TGTGCCAGTTCGGACATGCCGGGCGATGAGCAGTTCTTC
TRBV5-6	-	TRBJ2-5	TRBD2	CASSLAKQGGWQETQYF	TGTGCCAGCAGCTTGGCCAAGCAGGGAGGGTGGCAAGAGACCCAGTACTTC
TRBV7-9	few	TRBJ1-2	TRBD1	CASSADTQGAGYTF	TGTGCCAGCAGCGCCGACACACAGGGGGCCGGCTACACCTTC
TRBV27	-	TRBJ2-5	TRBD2	CASSLFAGGAETQYF	TGTGCCAGCAGTTTATTTGCGGGAGGGGCAGAGACCCAGTACTTC
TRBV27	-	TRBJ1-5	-	CASSAMESNQPQHF	TGTGCCAGCAGTGCAATGGAAAGCAATCAGCCCCAGCATTTT
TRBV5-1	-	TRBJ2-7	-	CASSLTDATYEQYF	TGCGCCAGCAGCTTAACGGATGCCACCTACGAGCAGTACTTC
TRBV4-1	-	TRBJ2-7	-	CASSLGEGAYEQYF	TGCGCCAGCAGCCTTGGTGAGGGGGCCTACGAGCAGTACTTC
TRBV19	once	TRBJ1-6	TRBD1	CASSNDRGNSPLHF	TGTGCCAGTAGTAATGACAGGGGGAATTCACCCCTCCACTTT
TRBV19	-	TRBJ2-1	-	CASKVGNEQFF	TGTGCCAGTAAGGTGGGCAATGAGCAGTTCTTC
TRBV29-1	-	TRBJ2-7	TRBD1	CSVTPGQNSYEQYF	TGCAGCGTTACCCCGGGACAGAACTCGTACGAGCAGTACTTC
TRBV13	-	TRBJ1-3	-	CASTWGGIGSGNTIYF	TGTGCCAGCACCTGGGGTGGGATCGGCTCTGGAAACACCATATATTTT
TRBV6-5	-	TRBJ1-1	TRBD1	CASRGQTNTEAFF	TGTGCCAGCCGGGGACAGACCAACACTGAAGCTTTCTTT
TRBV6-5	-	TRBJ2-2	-	CASSWVNTGELFF	TGTGCCAGCAGTTGGGTGAACACCGGGGAGCTGTTTTTT
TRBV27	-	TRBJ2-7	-	CASSLSRGGYEQYF	TGTGCCAGCAGTCTCTCCAGGGGGGGGTACGAGCAGTACTTC
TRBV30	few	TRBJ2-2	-	CAWSVGLNTGELFF	TGTGCCTGGAGTGTCGGCTTGAACACCGGGGAGCTGTTTTTT
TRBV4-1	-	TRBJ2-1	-	CASGDRDSASNEQFF	TGCGCCAGCGGGGATCGGGACTCCGCCTCCAATGAGCAGTTCTTC
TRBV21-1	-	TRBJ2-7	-	CASSRRTSGAYEQYF	TGTGCCAGCAGCCGCCGGACTAGCGGAGCCTACGAGCAGTACTTC
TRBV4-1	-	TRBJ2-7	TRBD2	CASSHRAGGTYEQYF	TGCGCCAGCAGCCATAGAGCGGGAGGGACCTACGAGCAGTACTTC
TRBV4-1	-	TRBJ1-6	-	CASSQDRGPNSPLHF	TGCGCCAGCAGCCAAGACAGGGGCCCGAATTCACCCCTCCACTTT
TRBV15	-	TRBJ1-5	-	CATSRDKGRGQPQHF	TGTGCCACCAGCAGAGACAAGGGGAGGGGGCAGCCCCAGCATTTT
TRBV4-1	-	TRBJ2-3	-	CASSQIGGVGTDTQYF	TGTGCCAGCAGCCAAATTGGTGGGGTCGGCACAGATACGCAGTATTTT
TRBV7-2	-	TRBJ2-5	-	CASSLDSETQYF	TGTGCCAGCAGCTTAGACTCCGAGACCCAGTACTTC
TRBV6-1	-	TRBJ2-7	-	CASSEAGASYEQYF	TGTGCCAGCAGTGAAGCAGGGGCCTCCTACGAGCAGTACTTC